The rows below give T cell receptor beta chains drawn from one sample of a study of shared clonotypes between healthy human individuals. The assay was immunoSEQ multiplex PCR, and TCRdb's table has in-frame clones only and misses some. Found here are over 800,000 clones, around 92% of them singletons; the top ten hold around 24%. Source material: naive CD8+ T cells sorted from blood. The source is a man aged 25-45 years in good health. Each CDR3 is given with its conserved first and last residue. The D gene is left open where the match is weak.

TRBV7-9	TRBJ1-4	TRBD1	CASSQPAGGREKLFF
TRBV6-5	TRBJ2-7	.	CASSYQTGSSSYEQYF
TRBV7-8	TRBJ2-2	TRBD2	CASRPNRAGGPSGELFF
TRBV28	TRBJ2-7	.	CASRLMFEQYF
TRBV4-1	TRBJ2-7	.	CASSLTSAEPKNPYEQYF
TRBV7-2	TRBJ2-7	TRBD2	CASSLEAGDYEQYF
TRBV2	TRBJ2-7	.	CASSEIFSGGGDSYEQYF
TRBV10-3	TRBJ2-3	.	CAISDPGRFTDTQYF
TRBV29-1	TRBJ2-1	TRBD2	CSVEWATSRTNEQFF
TRBV15	TRBJ2-2	.	CATSRGGYTGELFF
TRBV7-2	TRBJ2-1	.	CASSLDNWSYNEQFF
TRBV29-1	TRBJ2-7	.	CSVELGQQPYEQYF
TRBV28	TRBJ1-2	.	CASSFDGGRADPNTF
TRBV29-1	TRBJ1-2	.	CSVEGDLYGYTF
TRBV12-2	TRBJ2-7	.	CASRPYRNSGEESSYEQYF
TRBV5-4	TRBJ2-1	TRBD2	CASSLGGLAGGPQNEQFF
TRBV29-1	TRBJ2-3	TRBD2	CSVALAVTDTQYF
TRBV6-5	TRBJ2-3	.	CASSSRLDTQYF
TRBV9	TRBJ2-3	TRBD2	CASSGAGGREADTQYF
TRBV5-4	TRBJ2-1	TRBD2	CASSYGLAGVFNEQFF
TRBV30	TRBJ1-1	TRBD1	CAWRPGTGVTEAFF
TRBV4-1	TRBJ1-1	TRBD1	CASSQEGTQGRLTEAFF
TRBV5-1	TRBJ2-5	TRBD2	CASATSGSWETQYF
TRBV28	TRBJ2-7	TRBD1	CASSLDRGPWEQYF
TRBV7-9	TRBJ2-7	.	CASSSDDSYEQYF
TRBV29-1	TRBJ2-5	.	CSAVPGLRETQYF
TRBV7-2	TRBJ2-7	TRBD2	CASSLGPSGFYEQYF
TRBV19	TRBJ2-1	.	CASSLKAGYNEQFF
TRBV29-1	TRBJ2-1	TRBD2	CSAPYRGGTQFF
TRBV7-9	TRBJ2-7	.	CASSADGSYEQYF
TRBV7-9	TRBJ2-5	.	CASSLLYKETQYF
TRBV7-7	TRBJ2-5	TRBD2	CASSSGLAGETQYF